These 15 T cell receptor beta chains share one sample of origin, sequenced in a study of blood T cell repertoires in COVID-19. Data came from immunoSEQ multiplex PCR; TCRdb stores just in-frame clones and leaves some out. Altogether about 80,000 clones are present, more than 65% being singletons, with the ten largest covering 10% to 15%. Sequenced input: peripheral blood. The receptors derive from a man older than 75 with acute or convalescent COVID-19.

The J gene is TRBJ1-5, the V gene TRBV28; D is perhaps TRBD1 (6 bases). Trimming left V 6 bases short and J 5 bases short, with 11 bases between. Germline assignment: CDR1 MDHEN and CDR2 SYDVKM. The CDR3 contains 13 residues. The CDR3 spells CASRSYRDQPQHF. In DNA form, the CDR3 reads TGTGCCAGCAGGTCGTACAGGGATCAGCCCCAGCATTTT.

The chain joins TRBV6-4 to TRBJ2-1; TRBD2 aligns across 11 bases. Germline trimming cut 3 bases from V and 4 bases from J; bases unmatched to any gene: 2. The CDR3 length is 15 residues. Germline assignment: CDR1 MRHNA and CDR2 SNTAGT. CDR3 DNA sequence: TGTGCCAGCAGTGATAGCGGGGGGGATTACAATGAGCAGTTCTTC. This translates into CASSDSGGDYNEQFF.

CDR3 in DNA: TGTGCCAGCAGCTTAACAGGGATGGGGACCACTGAAGCTTTCTTT. Translated: CASSLTGMGTTEAFF. The chain recombines TRBV11-2 with TRBJ1-1, with D tentatively TRBD1 (6 bases). The V end was cut by 2 bases, the J end by 4 bases, with 14 bases between. CDR3 length: 15 amino acids. The germline V gene has CDR1 SGHAT and CDR2 FQNNGV.

This clone was seen once. Written as DNA, the CDR3 is TGTGCCAGCAGCGATAACAGGGCAACTAATGAAAAACTGTTTTTT. It encodes CASSDNRATNEKLFF. The V and J genes are TRBV6-5 and TRBJ1-4, with a tentative D call TRBD1 (6 bases). Per germline, CDR1 MNHEY and CDR2 SVGAGI. The CDR3 totals 15 residues. Trimming left V 6 bases short and J 0 bases short, with 11 bases between.

This clone was seen just once. For the CDR3, the DNA is TGCGCCAGCAGTGAGTGGGGGGGAGCGAATCAGCCCCAGCATTTT. Amino acid sequence: CASSEWGGANQPQHF. The V call is TRBV5-1, the J call TRBJ1-5; tentatively, D is TRBD1 (5 bases). Germline V gene data show CDR1 as SGHRS and CDR2 as YFSETQ. CDR3 length equals 15 residues. V lost 5 bases to trimming and J lost 4 bases, with 16 bases between them.

The gene calls are TRBV6-1 and TRBJ1-1; 8 positions agree with TRBD1. CDR1 and CDR2 (germline): MNHNS, SASEGT. The V and J ends lost 4 bases and 1 base, in that order; junction bases with no gene match: 8. The CDR3 runs to 16 residues. As DNA, the CDR3 is TGTGCCAGCAGTGTAACACAGGGGGTCGGGAACACTGAAGCTTTCTTT. Translating it yields CASSVTQGVGNTEAFF.

J is TRBJ1-1 and V is TRBV2, with 7 bases that match TRBD1. The CDR3 length is 11 residues. After removal of 6 bases from V and 11 bases from J, the junction contained 6 bases not matched to a gene. The germline V gene encodes CDR1 SNHLY and CDR2 FYNNEI. CDR3 sequence: CASRDRERAFF. The CDR3 DNA is TGTGCCAGCAGAGACAGGGAGCGGGCTTTCTTT.

The rearrangement joins TRBV6-1 to TRBJ2-7; 10 bases line up with TRBD1. The CDR3 sequence is 16 residues long. V trimming: 6 bases; J trimming: 2 bases; junction bases outside the gene matches: 10. Germline lookup yields CDR1 MNHNS and CDR2 SASEGT. The CDR3 DNA sequence: TGTGCCAGCAGCGAACGCATAGGACAGGGGGCCTACGAGCAGTACTTC. This sequence encodes CASSERIGQGAYEQYF.

This clone has a handful of counts. This sequence joins TRBV11-3 and TRBJ1-1; the D is unclear. Trimming left V 5 bases short and J 0 bases short, with 7 bases between. Germline V gene lookup returns CDR1 SGHNT and CDR2 YENEEA. The CDR3 length is 13 residues. The CDR3: CASSRVVNTEAFF. The DNA for the CDR3 is TGTGCCAGCAGCCGGGTTGTGAACACTGAAGCTTTCTTT.

The rearrangement links TRBV18 to TRBJ2-2, with 10 positions matching TRBD1. The V gene's germline CDR1 is KGHSH and CDR2 LQKENI. This CDR3 region has 16 residues. The junction had 8 bases not matched to a gene; V was cut back by 3 bases and J by 7 bases. The CDR3 region is CASSPAGDRGDGELFF. The CDR3 DNA follows: TGTGCCAGCTCACCGGCCGGGGACAGGGGTGACGGGGAGCTGTTTTTT. Looking up the rest from reference TRBV18 and TRBJ2-2 gives the full variable domain: NAGVMQNPRHLVRRRGQEARLRCSPMKGHSHVYWYRQLPEEGLKFMVYLQKENIIDESGMPKERFSAEFPKEGPSILRIQQVVRGDSAAYFCASSPAGDRGDGELFFGEGSRLTVL.

The rearrangement joins TRBV19 to TRBJ2-3; D possibly corresponds to TRBD2 (6 bases). The CDR3 has 13 residues. Deletions cut 7 bases from V and 1 base from J, with 9 bases between. In germline, CDR1 is LNHDA, CDR2 SQIVND (reference sequence). This chain's CDR3 is CASIPGGTDTQYF. CDR3 DNA sequence: TGTGCCAGTATACCGGGGGGCACAGATACGCAGTATTTT.

This chain links TRBV2 with TRBJ1-1; 9 bases map to TRBD1. Losses at the gene ends were 6 bases for V and 1 base for J; bases not matched to a gene: 9. The V gene's germline CDR1 is SNHLY and CDR2 FYNNEI. The CDR3 extends over 16 amino acids. The CDR3 reads CASRPTGGPTNTEAFF. As DNA, the CDR3 is TGTGCCAGCAGACCAACAGGGGGCCCCACGAACACTGAAGCTTTCTTT.

This sequence joins TRBV15 and TRBJ1-2; D perhaps matches TRBD1 (5 bases). V lost 5 bases to trimming and J lost 6 bases, with 28 bases between them. The CDR3 is 18 amino acids. The V gene's germline CDR1 is LNHNV and CDR2 YYDKDF (reference sequence). The CDR3 here is CATSSPGSLGLLLDGYTF. CDR3 DNA: TGTGCCACCAGCTCCCCAGGGTCGCTGGGGTTACTGTTGGATGGCTACACCTTC.

V gene TRBV5-1 combines with J gene TRBJ2-2, with D unresolved. V was trimmed by 0 bases and J by 1 base, leaving 7 bases between them. The CDR3 is made up of 15 amino acids. Per the germline V gene, CDR1 is SGHRS and CDR2 is YFSETQ. The CDR3 is CASSLASVNTGELFF. The CDR3 nucleotides read TGCGCCAGCAGCTTGGCGTCAGTGAACACCGGGGAGCTGTTTTTT.

This chain links TRBV4-2 with TRBJ2-5, with TRBD2 identical over 8 bases. V dropped 0 bases and J dropped 2; count of bases not matched to a gene: 14. The CDR3 extends over 19 amino acids. Germline V gene sequence: CDR1 LGHNA, CDR2 YNFKEQ. CDR3 DNA: TGTGCCAGCAGCCAAGACACCAGCGGGGGATCAGGGCGGCAAGAGACCCAGTACTTC. Amino acids: CASSQDTSGGSGRQETQYF.